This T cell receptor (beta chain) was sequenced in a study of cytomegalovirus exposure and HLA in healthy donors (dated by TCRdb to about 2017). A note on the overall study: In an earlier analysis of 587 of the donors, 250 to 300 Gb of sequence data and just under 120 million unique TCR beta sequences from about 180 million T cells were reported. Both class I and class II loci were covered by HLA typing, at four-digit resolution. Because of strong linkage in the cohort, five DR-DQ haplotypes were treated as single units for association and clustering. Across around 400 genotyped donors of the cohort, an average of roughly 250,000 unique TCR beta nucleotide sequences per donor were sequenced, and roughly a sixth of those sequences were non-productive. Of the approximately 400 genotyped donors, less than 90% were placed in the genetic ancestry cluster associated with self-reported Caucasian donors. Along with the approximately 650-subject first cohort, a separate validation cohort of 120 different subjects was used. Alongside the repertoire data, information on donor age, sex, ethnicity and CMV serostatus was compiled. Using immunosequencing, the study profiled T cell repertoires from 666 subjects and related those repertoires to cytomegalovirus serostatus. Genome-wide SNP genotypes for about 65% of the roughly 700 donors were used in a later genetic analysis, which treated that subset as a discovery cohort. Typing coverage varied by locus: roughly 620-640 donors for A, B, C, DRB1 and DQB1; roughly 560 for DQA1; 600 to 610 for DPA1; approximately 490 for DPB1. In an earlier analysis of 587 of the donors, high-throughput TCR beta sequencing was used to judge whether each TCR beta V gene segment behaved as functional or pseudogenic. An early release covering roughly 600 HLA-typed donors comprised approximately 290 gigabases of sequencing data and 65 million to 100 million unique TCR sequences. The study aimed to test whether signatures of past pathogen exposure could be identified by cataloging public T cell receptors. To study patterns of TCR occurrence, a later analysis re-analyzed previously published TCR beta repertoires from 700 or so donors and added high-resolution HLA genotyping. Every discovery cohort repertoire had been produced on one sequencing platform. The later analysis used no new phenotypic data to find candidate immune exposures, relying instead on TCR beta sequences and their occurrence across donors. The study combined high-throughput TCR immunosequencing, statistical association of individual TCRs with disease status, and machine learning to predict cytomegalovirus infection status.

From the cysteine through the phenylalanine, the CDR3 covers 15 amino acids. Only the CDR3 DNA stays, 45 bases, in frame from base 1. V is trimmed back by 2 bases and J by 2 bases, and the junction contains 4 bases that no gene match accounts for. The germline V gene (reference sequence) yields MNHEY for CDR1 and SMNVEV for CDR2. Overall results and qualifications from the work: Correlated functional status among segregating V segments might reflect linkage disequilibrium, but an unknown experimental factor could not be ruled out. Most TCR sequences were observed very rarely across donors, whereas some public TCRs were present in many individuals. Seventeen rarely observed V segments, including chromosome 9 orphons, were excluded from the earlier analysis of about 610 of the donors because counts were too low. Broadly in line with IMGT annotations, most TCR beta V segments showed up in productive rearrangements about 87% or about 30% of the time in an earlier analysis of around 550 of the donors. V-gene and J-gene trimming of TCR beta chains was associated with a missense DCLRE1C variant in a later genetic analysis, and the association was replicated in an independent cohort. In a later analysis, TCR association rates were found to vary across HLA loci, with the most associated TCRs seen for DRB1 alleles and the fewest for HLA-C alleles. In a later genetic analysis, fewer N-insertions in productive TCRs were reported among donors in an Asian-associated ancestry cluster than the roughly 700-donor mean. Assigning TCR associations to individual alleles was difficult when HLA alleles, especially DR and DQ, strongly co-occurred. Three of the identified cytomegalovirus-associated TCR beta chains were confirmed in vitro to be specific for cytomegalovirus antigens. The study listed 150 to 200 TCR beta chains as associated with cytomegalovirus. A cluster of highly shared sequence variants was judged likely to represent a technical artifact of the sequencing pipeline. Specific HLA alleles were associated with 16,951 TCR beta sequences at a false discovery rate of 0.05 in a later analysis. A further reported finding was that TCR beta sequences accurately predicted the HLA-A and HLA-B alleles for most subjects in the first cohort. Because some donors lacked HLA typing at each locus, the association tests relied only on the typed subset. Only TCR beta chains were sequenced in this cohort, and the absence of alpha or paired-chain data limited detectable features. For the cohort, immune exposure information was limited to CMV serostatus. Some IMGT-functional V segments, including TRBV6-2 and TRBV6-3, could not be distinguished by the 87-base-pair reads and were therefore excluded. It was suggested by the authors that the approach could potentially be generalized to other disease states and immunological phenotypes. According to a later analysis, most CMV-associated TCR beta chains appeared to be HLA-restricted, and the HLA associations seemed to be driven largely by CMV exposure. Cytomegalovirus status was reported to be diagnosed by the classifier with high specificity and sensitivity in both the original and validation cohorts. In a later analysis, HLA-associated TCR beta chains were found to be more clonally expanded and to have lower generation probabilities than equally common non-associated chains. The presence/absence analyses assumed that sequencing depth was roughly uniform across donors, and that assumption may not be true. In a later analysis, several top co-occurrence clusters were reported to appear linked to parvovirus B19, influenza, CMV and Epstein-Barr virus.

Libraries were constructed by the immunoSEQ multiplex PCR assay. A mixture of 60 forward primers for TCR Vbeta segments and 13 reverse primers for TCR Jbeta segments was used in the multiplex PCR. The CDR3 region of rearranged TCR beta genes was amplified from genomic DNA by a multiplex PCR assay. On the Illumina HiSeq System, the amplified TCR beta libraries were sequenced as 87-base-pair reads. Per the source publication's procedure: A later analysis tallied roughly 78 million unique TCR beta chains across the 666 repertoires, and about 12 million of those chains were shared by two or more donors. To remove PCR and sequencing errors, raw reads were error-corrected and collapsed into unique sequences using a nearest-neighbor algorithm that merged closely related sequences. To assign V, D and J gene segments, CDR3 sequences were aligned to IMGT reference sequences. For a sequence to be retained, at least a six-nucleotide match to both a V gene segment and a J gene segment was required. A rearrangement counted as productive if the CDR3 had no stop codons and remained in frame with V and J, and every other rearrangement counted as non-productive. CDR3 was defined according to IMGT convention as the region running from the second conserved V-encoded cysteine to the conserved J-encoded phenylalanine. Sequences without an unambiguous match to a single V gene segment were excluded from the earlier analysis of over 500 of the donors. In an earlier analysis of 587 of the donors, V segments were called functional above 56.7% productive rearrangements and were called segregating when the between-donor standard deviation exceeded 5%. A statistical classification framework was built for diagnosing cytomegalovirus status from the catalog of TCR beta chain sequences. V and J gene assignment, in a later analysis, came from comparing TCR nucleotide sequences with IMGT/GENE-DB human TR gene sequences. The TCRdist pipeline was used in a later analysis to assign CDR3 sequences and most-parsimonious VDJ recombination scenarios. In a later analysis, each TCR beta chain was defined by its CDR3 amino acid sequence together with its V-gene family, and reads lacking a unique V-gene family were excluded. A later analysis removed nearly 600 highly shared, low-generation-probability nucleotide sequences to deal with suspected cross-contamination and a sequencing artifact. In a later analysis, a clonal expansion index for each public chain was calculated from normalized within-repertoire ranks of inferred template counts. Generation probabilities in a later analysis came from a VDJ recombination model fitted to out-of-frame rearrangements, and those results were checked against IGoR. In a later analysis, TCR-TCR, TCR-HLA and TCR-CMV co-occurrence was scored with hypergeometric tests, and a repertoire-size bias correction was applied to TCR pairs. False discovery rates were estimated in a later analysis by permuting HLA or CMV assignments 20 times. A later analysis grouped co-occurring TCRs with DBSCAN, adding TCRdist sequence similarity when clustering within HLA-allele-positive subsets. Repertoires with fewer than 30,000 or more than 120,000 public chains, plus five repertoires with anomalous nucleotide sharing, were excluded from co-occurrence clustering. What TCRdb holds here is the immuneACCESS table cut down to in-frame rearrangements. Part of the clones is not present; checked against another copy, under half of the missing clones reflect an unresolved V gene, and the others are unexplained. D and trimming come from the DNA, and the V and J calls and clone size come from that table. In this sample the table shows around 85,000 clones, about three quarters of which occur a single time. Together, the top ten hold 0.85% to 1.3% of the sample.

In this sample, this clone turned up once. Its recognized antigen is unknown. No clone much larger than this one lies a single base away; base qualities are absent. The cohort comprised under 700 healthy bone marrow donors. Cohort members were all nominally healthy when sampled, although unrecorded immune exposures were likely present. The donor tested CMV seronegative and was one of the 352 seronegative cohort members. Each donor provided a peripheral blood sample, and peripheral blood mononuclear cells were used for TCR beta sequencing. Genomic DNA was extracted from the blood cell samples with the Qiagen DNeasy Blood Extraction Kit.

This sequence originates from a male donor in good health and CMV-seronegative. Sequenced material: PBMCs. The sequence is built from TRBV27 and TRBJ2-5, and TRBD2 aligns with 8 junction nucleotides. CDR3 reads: CASSLKRETQETQYF. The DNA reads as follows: TGTGCCAGCAGTTTAAAGCGGGAGACGCAAGAGACCCAGTACTTC.